This TCR beta chain was observed in a study of identical twins. Each CDR3 protein is one row after TCRdb ran MiXCR on the 5' RACE reads. The sample consists of 400,000 to 600,000 distinct CDR3 sequences, around 20% of them appearing once. This CDR3 has 16 amino acids. CDR1 and CDR2 from the germline V gene are WNHNN and SYGVQD (reference sequence). The J segment lost 4 bases and the V segment lost 5 bases, leaving 8 bases of the junction unmatched. The same sample was also studied in work on yellow fever vaccine responses in identical twins.

The clonotype originates from a woman aged 18-35 years in good health. The chain carries TRBV10-1 and TRBJ1-5, with 10 bases matching TRBD1. The sequenced material came from CD4+ T cells sorted from blood. The CDR3 sequence is CASSWDRGEANQPQHF. CDR3 nucleotides: TGCGCCAGCAGTTGGGACAGGGGAGAGGCAAATCAGCCCCAGCATTTT.